A selection of T cell receptor beta chains follows, all from one sample in a study of shared clonotypes between healthy human individuals. TCRdb's table, derived via immunoSEQ multiplex PCR, lists solely in-frame clones and lacks some. The sample lists about a million clones, more than 75% occurring once. Sequences were obtained from memory CD4+ T cells sorted from blood. These receptors all stem from a man younger than 35 in good health. Both conserved end residues are part of each CDR3. The order of the fields is V gene, J gene, clone size, D gene, CDR3 DNA, CDR3 protein. D genes are given only for firm matches. Rows give clone size only sometimes, using once, few, many, or a class for an expanded clone.

v_gene: TRBV6-1; j_gene: TRBJ1-5; abundance: .; d_gene: .; CDR3nt: TGTGCCAGCAGTGAATTTTTTTGGGGTAATCAGCCCCAGCATTTT; CDR3aa: CASSEFFWGNQPQHF
v_gene: TRBV30; j_gene: TRBJ2-3; abundance: .; d_gene: .; CDR3nt: TGTGCCTGGACTACCTGGGGCGGGAATCCAGATACGCAGTATTTT; CDR3aa: CAWTTWGGNPDTQYF
v_gene: TRBV9; j_gene: TRBJ2-1; abundance: few; d_gene: .; CDR3nt: TGTGCCAGCAGCGGGATGGGGGACGCGGACTACAATGAGCAGTTCTTC; CDR3aa: CASSGMGDADYNEQFF
v_gene: TRBV18; j_gene: TRBJ2-7; abundance: .; d_gene: TRBD1; CDR3nt: TGTGCCAGCTCACCAGTCGCAGGGGGAACCTACGAGCAGTACTTC; CDR3aa: CASSPVAGGTYEQYF
v_gene: TRBV30; j_gene: TRBJ1-3; abundance: .; d_gene: .; CDR3nt: TGTGCCTGGAGTGTACAGCGGCTCTCTGGAAACACCATATATTTT; CDR3aa: CAWSVQRLSGNTIYF
v_gene: TRBV7-2; j_gene: TRBJ1-4; abundance: .; d_gene: .; CDR3nt: TGTGCCAGCAGCGTCGGGACGTCGGTTGAAAAACTGTTTTTT; CDR3aa: CASSVGTSVEKLFF
v_gene: TRBV2; j_gene: TRBJ2-7; abundance: .; d_gene: TRBD2; CDR3nt: TGTGCCAGCAGCCCCATGGGGGGGAGCTCCTACGAGCAGTACTTC; CDR3aa: CASSPMGGSSYEQYF
v_gene: TRBV7-2; j_gene: TRBJ1-2; abundance: few; d_gene: .; CDR3nt: TGTGCCAGCAGCTTATGGGACGGGGAATATGGCTACACCTTC; CDR3aa: CASSLWDGEYGYTF
v_gene: TRBV5-4; j_gene: TRBJ2-3; abundance: .; d_gene: TRBD2; CDR3nt: TGTGCCAGCAGCTTGGGGACTAGCGATTTAGATACGCAGTATTTT; CDR3aa: CASSLGTSDLDTQYF
v_gene: TRBV7-2; j_gene: TRBJ2-3; abundance: .; d_gene: TRBD2; CDR3nt: TGTGCCAGCAGCCGTAGCGGGAGTCGAAAAGATACGCAGTATTTT; CDR3aa: CASSRSGSRKDTQYF
v_gene: TRBV7-2; j_gene: TRBJ2-1; abundance: .; d_gene: .; CDR3nt: TGTGCCAGCAGCTTAATGGTTTATGAGCAGTTCTTC; CDR3aa: CASSLMVYEQFF
v_gene: TRBV19; j_gene: TRBJ2-1; abundance: .; d_gene: .; CDR3nt: TGTGCCAGTAGTGGGGGCGGGAGAGGGCAGTTCTTC; CDR3aa: CASSGGGRGQFF
v_gene: TRBV19; j_gene: TRBJ2-2; abundance: .; d_gene: .; CDR3nt: TGTGCCAGTAGGGTGCAGGGGCGCAACACCGGGGAGCTGTTTTTT; CDR3aa: CASRVQGRNTGELFF
v_gene: TRBV4-3; j_gene: TRBJ2-6; abundance: few; d_gene: .; CDR3nt: TGCGCCAGCAGCCAAGATGGGGCGACGGGGACGCTCTCTGGGGCCAACGTCCTGACTTTC; CDR3aa: CASSQDGATGTLSGANVLTF
v_gene: TRBV6-5; j_gene: TRBJ2-7; abundance: .; d_gene: TRBD1; CDR3nt: TGTGCCAGCAGTTACTCGACAGGGGGAGTGGAGCAGTACTTC; CDR3aa: CASSYSTGGVEQYF
v_gene: TRBV19; j_gene: TRBJ1-2; abundance: .; d_gene: TRBD1; CDR3nt: TGTGCCAGTAGTATGCCGGACAGGGGGCGTAGCTATGGCTACACCTTC; CDR3aa: CASSMPDRGRSYGYTF
v_gene: TRBV7-2; j_gene: TRBJ2-3; abundance: .; d_gene: .; CDR3nt: TGTGCCAGCAGCTACAGGGAGCGGCCATCCCCTGCTAGCACAGATACGCAGTATTTT; CDR3aa: CASSYRERPSPASTDTQYF
v_gene: TRBV4-3; j_gene: TRBJ1-4; abundance: .; d_gene: .; CDR3nt: TGCGCCAGCAGCCGCGATCGAGGGTTTGGAGAAGAAAAACTGTTTTTT; CDR3aa: CASSRDRGFGEEKLFF
v_gene: TRBV18; j_gene: TRBJ2-3; abundance: .; d_gene: .; CDR3nt: TGTGCCAGCTCACCACAGGCAGATACGCAGTATTTT; CDR3aa: CASSPQADTQYF
v_gene: TRBV5-1; j_gene: TRBJ1-4; abundance: .; d_gene: .; CDR3nt: TGCGCCAGCAGCTTGGGGGGGCTAGGAGAAAAACTGTTTTTT; CDR3aa: CASSLGGLGEKLFF
v_gene: TRBV10-1; j_gene: TRBJ2-1; abundance: .; d_gene: .; CDR3nt: TGCGCCAGCAGTGCTAGGCTACGGAATGAGCAGTTCTTC; CDR3aa: CASSARLRNEQFF
v_gene: TRBV6-1; j_gene: TRBJ1-5; abundance: .; d_gene: .; CDR3nt: TGTGCCAGCAGTGAAGGACAGTTCAATCAGCCCCAGCATTTT; CDR3aa: CASSEGQFNQPQHF
v_gene: TRBV5-4; j_gene: TRBJ2-5; abundance: .; d_gene: .; CDR3nt: TGTGCCAGCAGCTTGGTCCCTGGAGAGACCCAGTACTTC; CDR3aa: CASSLVPGETQYF
v_gene: TRBV15; j_gene: TRBJ1-3; abundance: .; d_gene: .; CDR3nt: TGTGCCACCAGCAGAGAGATTAATTGGGGGGAAGGTGGAAACACCATATATTTT; CDR3aa: CATSREINWGEGGNTIYF
v_gene: TRBV11-1; j_gene: TRBJ1-6; abundance: .; d_gene: TRBD1; CDR3nt: TGTGCCAGCAGCTTAGAGGGACAGGGGGCTTCACCCCTCCACTTT; CDR3aa: CASSLEGQGASPLHF
v_gene: TRBV5-1; j_gene: TRBJ1-4; abundance: .; d_gene: .; CDR3nt: TGCGCCAGCAGCTTGGAAGGGGGGTCTAATGAAAAACTGTTTTTT; CDR3aa: CASSLEGGSNEKLFF
v_gene: TRBV9; j_gene: TRBJ2-6; abundance: .; d_gene: .; CDR3nt: TGTGCCAGCAGCGAGGGGGTCTCTGGGGCCAACGTCCTGACTTTC; CDR3aa: CASSEGVSGANVLTF
v_gene: TRBV10-3; j_gene: TRBJ2-7; abundance: few; d_gene: TRBD2; CDR3nt: TGTGCCATGACTAGCGGGGAGCCAGGTCACGAGCAGTACTTC; CDR3aa: CAMTSGEPGHEQYF
v_gene: TRBV25-1; j_gene: TRBJ1-2; abundance: .; d_gene: TRBD1; CDR3nt: TGTGCCAGCAGCGACGGGACAGGGATACGTGGCTACACCTTC; CDR3aa: CASSDGTGIRGYTF
v_gene: TRBV5-1; j_gene: TRBJ2-7; abundance: .; d_gene: .; CDR3nt: TGCGCCAGCAGCTTTAACAGTTACTACGAGCAGTACTTC; CDR3aa: CASSFNSYYEQYF
v_gene: TRBV2; j_gene: TRBJ1-2; abundance: .; d_gene: .; CDR3nt: TGTGCCAGCAGCGAGGCCTTTGGCTACACCTTC; CDR3aa: CASSEAFGYTF
v_gene: TRBV5-1; j_gene: TRBJ2-7; abundance: .; d_gene: .; CDR3nt: TGCGCCAGCAGCCTGACAAGTGTGCCGCAGTACTTC; CDR3aa: CASSLTSVPQYF
v_gene: TRBV6-6; j_gene: TRBJ2-6; abundance: .; d_gene: .; CDR3nt: TGTGCCAGACCCCGCGGGGATGGGGCCAACGTCCTGACTTTC; CDR3aa: CARPRGDGANVLTF
v_gene: TRBV7-9; j_gene: TRBJ1-2; abundance: .; d_gene: .; CDR3nt: TGTGCCAGCAGCCCAGCAGTGGCCGGATTTGGAGTTGGCTACACCTTC; CDR3aa: CASSPAVAGFGVGYTF
v_gene: TRBV5-1; j_gene: TRBJ2-7; abundance: once; d_gene: .; CDR3nt: TGCGCCAGCACCCGGGGGTACGAGCAGTACTTC; CDR3aa: CASTRGYEQYF
v_gene: TRBV5-1; j_gene: TRBJ2-3; abundance: .; d_gene: .; CDR3nt: TGCGCCAGCAGCTTGAGGGGCCCGAGTACAGATACGCAGTATTTT; CDR3aa: CASSLRGPSTDTQYF
v_gene: TRBV6-5; j_gene: TRBJ2-3; abundance: .; d_gene: TRBD1; CDR3nt: TGTGCCAGCAGCCGGGGACAGGGGTACACAGATACGCAGTATTTT; CDR3aa: CASSRGQGYTDTQYF
v_gene: TRBV13; j_gene: TRBJ2-3; abundance: .; d_gene: TRBD2; CDR3nt: TGTGCCAGCAGCTTAGGGCGGGGGACAGATACGCAGTATTTT; CDR3aa: CASSLGRGTDTQYF
v_gene: TRBV19; j_gene: TRBJ1-5; abundance: few; d_gene: .; CDR3nt: TGTGCCAGTAGTATACAGGTTAAACAGCCCCAGCATTTT; CDR3aa: CASSIQVKQPQHF
v_gene: TRBV19; j_gene: TRBJ2-7; abundance: .; d_gene: .; CDR3nt: TGTGCCAGTAGTGGGGCCAATCGGGGAGGCGAGCAGTACTTC; CDR3aa: CASSGANRGGEQYF
v_gene: TRBV6-5; j_gene: TRBJ1-2; abundance: .; d_gene: .; CDR3nt: TGTGCCAGCAGTTACTCCCAGTGGGTTAACTATGGCTACACCTTC; CDR3aa: CASSYSQWVNYGYTF
v_gene: TRBV5-1; j_gene: TRBJ1-6; abundance: .; d_gene: .; CDR3nt: TGCGCCAGCAGCTTGGTATCTTGGGGCAATAATTCACCCCTCCACTTT; CDR3aa: CASSLVSWGNNSPLHF
v_gene: TRBV5-1; j_gene: TRBJ2-3; abundance: .; d_gene: TRBD2; CDR3nt: TGCGCCAGCAGCGCCGGGACTAGCGGGAGTACAGATACGCAGTATTTT; CDR3aa: CASSAGTSGSTDTQYF
v_gene: TRBV14; j_gene: TRBJ2-3; abundance: .; d_gene: TRBD2; CDR3nt: TGTGCCAGCAGCCTCTTAGCGGGGGGGCGGACAGATACGCAGTATTTT; CDR3aa: CASSLLAGGRTDTQYF
v_gene: TRBV5-1; j_gene: TRBJ2-7; abundance: .; d_gene: .; CDR3nt: TGCGCCAGCAGCTTGGGTGGCACCAATTACGAGCAGTACTTC; CDR3aa: CASSLGGTNYEQYF
v_gene: TRBV19; j_gene: TRBJ2-5; abundance: .; d_gene: TRBD2; CDR3nt: TGTGCCAGTAGTATTAGCACTAGCGGGAGGGAGACCCAGTACTTC; CDR3aa: CASSISTSGRETQYF
v_gene: TRBV18; j_gene: TRBJ1-1; abundance: .; d_gene: .; CDR3nt: TGTGCCAGCTCGATCAGTGGGCCGAACACTGAAGCTTTCTTT; CDR3aa: CASSISGPNTEAFF
v_gene: TRBV6-5; j_gene: TRBJ1-4; abundance: once; d_gene: TRBD1; CDR3nt: TGTGCCAGCAGCCGACAGGGGGGCGGTGAAAAACTGTTTTTT; CDR3aa: CASSRQGGGEKLFF